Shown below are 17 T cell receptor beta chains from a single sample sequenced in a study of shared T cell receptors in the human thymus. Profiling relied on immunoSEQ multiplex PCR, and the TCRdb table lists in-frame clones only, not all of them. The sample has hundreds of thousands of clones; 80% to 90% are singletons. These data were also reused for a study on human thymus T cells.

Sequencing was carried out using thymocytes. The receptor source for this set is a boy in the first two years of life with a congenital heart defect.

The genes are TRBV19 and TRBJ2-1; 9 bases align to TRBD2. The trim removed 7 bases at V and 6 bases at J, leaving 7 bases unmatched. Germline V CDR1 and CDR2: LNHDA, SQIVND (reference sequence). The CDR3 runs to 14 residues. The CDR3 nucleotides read TGTGCCAGTAAGCGGGGGGTTGCGTGCAATGAGCAGTTCTTC. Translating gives CASKRGVACNEQFF.

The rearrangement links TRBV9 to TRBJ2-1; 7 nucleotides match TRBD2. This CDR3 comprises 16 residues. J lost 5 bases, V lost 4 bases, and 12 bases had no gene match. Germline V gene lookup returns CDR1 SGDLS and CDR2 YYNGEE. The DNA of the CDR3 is TGTGCCAGCAGCAATCCCTGGCGGGAGCTTAACAATGAGCAGTTCTTC. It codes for CASSNPWRELNNEQFF.

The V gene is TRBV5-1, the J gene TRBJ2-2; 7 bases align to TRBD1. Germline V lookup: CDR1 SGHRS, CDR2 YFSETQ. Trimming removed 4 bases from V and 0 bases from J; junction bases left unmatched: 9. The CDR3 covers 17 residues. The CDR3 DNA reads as TGCGCCAGCAGCCGCTGGGGACAGCGGTCGAACACCGGGGAGCTGTTTTTT. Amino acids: CASSRWGQRSNTGELFF.

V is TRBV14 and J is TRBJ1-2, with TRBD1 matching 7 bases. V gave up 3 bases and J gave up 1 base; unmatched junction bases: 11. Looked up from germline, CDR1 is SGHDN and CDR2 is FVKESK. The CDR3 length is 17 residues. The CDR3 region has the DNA TGTGCCAGCAGCCACGGCCGTTTGGCAGGGGGTAACTATGGCTACACCTTC. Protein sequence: CASSHGRLAGGNYGYTF.

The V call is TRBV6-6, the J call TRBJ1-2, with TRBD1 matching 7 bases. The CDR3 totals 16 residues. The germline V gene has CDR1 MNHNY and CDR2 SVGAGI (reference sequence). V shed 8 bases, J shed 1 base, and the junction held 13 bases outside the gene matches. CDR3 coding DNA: TGTGCCAGCGGGACAGCGGCCCCAACTCATAACTATGGCTACACCTTC. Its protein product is CASGTAAPTHNYGYTF.

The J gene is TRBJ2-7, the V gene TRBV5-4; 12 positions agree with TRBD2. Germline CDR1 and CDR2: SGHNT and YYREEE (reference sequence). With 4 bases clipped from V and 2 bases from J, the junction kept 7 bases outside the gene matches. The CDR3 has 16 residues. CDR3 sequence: CASSLMTSGRPYEQYF. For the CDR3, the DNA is TGTGCCAGCAGCCTAATGACTAGCGGGAGACCCTACGAGCAGTACTTC. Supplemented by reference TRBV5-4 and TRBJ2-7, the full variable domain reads ETGVTQSPTHLIKTRGQQVTLRCSSQSGHNTVSWYQQALGQGPQFIFQYYREEENGRGNFPPRFSGLQFPNYSSELNVNALELDDSALYLCASSLMTSGRPYEQYFGPGTRLTVT.

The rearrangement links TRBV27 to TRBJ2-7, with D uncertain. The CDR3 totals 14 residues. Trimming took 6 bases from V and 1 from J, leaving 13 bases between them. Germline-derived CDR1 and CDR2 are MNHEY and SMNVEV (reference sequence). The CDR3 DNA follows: TGTGCCAGCAGGCCCAGCGCTAGATCCTACGAGCAGTACTTC. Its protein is CASRPSARSYEQYF.

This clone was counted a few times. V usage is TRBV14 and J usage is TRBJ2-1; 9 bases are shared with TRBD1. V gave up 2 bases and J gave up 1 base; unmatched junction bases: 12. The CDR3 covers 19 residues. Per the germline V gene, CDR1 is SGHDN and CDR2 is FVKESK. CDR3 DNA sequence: TGTGCCAGCAGCCAAATAAGGGTTGCCGGGACAGGGTCCTACAATGAGCAGTTCTTC. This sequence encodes CASSQIRVAGTGSYNEQFF.

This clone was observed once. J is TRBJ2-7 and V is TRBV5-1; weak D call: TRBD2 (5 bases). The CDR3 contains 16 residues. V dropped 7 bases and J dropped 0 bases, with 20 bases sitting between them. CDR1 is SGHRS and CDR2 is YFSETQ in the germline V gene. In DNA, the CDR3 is TGCGCCAGCCACCAACCGACCGGGGAGAGCTCCTACGAGCAGTACTTC. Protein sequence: CASHQPTGESSYEQYF.

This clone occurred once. This chain's CDR3 is CASSPGLAGPTPYNEQFF. DNA of the CDR3: TGTGCCAGCAGCCCGGGACTAGCGGGCCCAACTCCCTACAATGAGCAGTTCTTC. This rearrangement joins TRBV11-2 to TRBJ2-1; TRBD2 aligns across 12 bases. The V segment lost 5 bases and the J segment 2 bases; nucleotides outside the gene matches: 10. The length of the CDR3 is 18 residues. Germline V gives CDR1 SGHAT, CDR2 FQNNGV.

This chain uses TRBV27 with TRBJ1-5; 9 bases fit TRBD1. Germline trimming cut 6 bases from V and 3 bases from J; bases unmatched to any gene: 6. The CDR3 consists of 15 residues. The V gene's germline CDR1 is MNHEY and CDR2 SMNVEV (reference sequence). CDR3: CASSPGTGINQPQHF. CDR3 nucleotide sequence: TGTGCCAGCAGCCCCGGGACAGGGATCAATCAGCCCCAGCATTTT.

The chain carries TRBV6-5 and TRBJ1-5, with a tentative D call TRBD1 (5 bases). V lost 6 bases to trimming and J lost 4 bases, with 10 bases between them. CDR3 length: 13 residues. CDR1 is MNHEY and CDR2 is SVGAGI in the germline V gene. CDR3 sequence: CASSNQGNQPQHF. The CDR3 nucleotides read TGTGCCAGCAGCAATCAGGGAAATCAGCCCCAGCATTTT.

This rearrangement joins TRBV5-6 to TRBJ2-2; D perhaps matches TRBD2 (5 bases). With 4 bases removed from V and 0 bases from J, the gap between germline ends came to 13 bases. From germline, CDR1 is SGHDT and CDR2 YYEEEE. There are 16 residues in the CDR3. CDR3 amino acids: CASSPEVATNTGELFF. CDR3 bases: TGTGCCAGCAGCCCCGAGGTAGCGACGAACACCGGGGAGCTGTTTTTT.

CDR3 amino acids: CASSVDELGGRGTDTQYF. In DNA, the CDR3 is TGTGCCAGCAGCGTAGACGAACTCGGGGGGCGGGGCACAGATACGCAGTATTTT. The chain links TRBV9 to TRBJ2-3; D is perhaps TRBD2 (7 bases). The V gene's germline CDR1 is SGDLS and CDR2 YYNGEE. This CDR3 is 18 amino acids long. The V and J ends lost 0 bases and 1 base respectively, with 18 bases between them.

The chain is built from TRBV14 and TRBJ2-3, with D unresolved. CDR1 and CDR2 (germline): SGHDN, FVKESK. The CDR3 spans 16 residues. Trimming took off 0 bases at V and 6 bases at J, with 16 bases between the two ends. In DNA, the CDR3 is TGTGCCAGCAGCCAAGATTCCCCCCTCTCGGTTGATACGCAGTATTTT. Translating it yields CASSQDSPLSVDTQYF.

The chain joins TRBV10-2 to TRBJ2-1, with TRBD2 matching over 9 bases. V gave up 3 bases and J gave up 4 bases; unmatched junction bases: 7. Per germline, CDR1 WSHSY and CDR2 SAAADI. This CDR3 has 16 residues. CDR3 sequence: CASSEQRTSAYNEQFF. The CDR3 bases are TGCGCCAGCAGTGAACAAAGGACTAGCGCGTACAATGAGCAGTTCTTC.

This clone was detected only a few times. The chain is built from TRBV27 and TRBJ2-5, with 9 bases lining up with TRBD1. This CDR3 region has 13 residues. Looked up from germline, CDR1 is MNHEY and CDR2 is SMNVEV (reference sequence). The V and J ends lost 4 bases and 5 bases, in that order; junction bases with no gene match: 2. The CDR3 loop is CASSYRGHETQYF. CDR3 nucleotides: TGTGCCAGCAGTTACAGGGGGCATGAGACCCAGTACTTC.